This T cell receptor beta chain was sequenced in a study of T cell repertoires in cytomegalovirus infection. Study information: Both CMV infection and a matching HLA type were indicated by public TCR beta signatures.

This clonotype was recorded a few times. Germline V gene data show CDR1 as DFQATT and CDR2 as SNEGSKA (reference sequence). The junction had 11 bases not matched to a gene; V was cut back by 5 bases and J by 2 bases. The CDR3 is 18 amino acids. Each CDR3 protein gets one entry after TCRdb re-called the reads with MiXCR. This table holds about 250,000 distinct CDR3 sequences, approximately 13% found once. This sequence was found in a human donor in good health (CMV status not recorded). Some clones in this sample may be carry-over from other donors' samples. V usage is TRBV20-1 and J usage is TRBJ2-2; 13 bases are shared with TRBD2. Source material: PBMCs. The CDR3 sequence: CSAGRTSGGLLNTGELFF. Here the CDR3 DNA reads TGCAGTGCTGGACGGACTAGCGGGGGCCTACTTAACACCGGGGAGCTGTTTTTT.